A single T cell receptor (beta chain) is shown here with its context. The sample originates from a study of blood T cell repertoires in COVID-19. For the study at large: PBMCs, B-cell-depleted T cells, or T cells were the source of the cDNA or gDNA that made up the material.

Clones were read by immunoSEQ multiplex PCR, and TCRdb kept only the in-frame ones, dropping some. Of about 170,000 clones listed, about 88% are singletons. The CDR3 runs 16 residues. Germline CDR1 and CDR2: KGHSH and LQKENI. With 3 bases removed from V and 1 base from J, the gap between germline ends came to 14 bases. The gene calls are TRBV18 and TRBJ2-3; no firm D call. This receptor was identified in a woman aged 18-29 years who had recovered from COVID-19. Sequences were obtained from PBMCs or T cells enriched from blood (not recorded which). The CDR3 loop is CASSPANNRGTDTQYF. CDR3 DNA: TGTGCCAGCTCACCGGCCAATAATCGGGGCACAGATACGCAGTATTTT.